The entry below describes one TCR beta chain. Its antigen remains unknown. This sample was included in a study of vaccination and CD4 T cells after COVID-19. Study context: Each participant underwent a two-dose regimen of either the BNT162b2 or the mRNA-1273 vaccine.

Sequencing of DNA taken from cultured CD4+ T cells relied on the Oncomine TCR Beta short-read assay. From the PCR reads, TCRdb called clonotypes with MiXCR, one entry per CDR3 protein. The sample lists about 20,000 distinct CDR3 sequences, just over 55% occurring once. The CDR3 runs to 15 residues. Regarding treatment: approximately 11-day PBMC culture with coronavirus spike peptide pools or control peptides (ViraFEST assay). The clonotype originates from a human donor who had recovered from COVID-19. The chain has TRBV21-1 and TRBJ2-1; the table names TRBD1, a call not compared with the DNA. TRBV21-1 is a pseudogene segment. The sequenced material came from CD4+ T cells from blood, cultured in vitro. This chain's CDR3 is CASRSRDRVNNEQFF. CDR3 nucleotide sequence: TGTGCCAGCAGGTCCCGCGACAGGGTGAATAATGAGCAGTTCTTC.